The entry below describes one TCR beta chain. This sample is part of a study of blood T cell repertoires in COVID-19. Overall study context: In each case, the material was cDNA or gDNA derived from T cells, B-cell-depleted T cells, or PBMCs.

Repertoires were generated with immunoSEQ multiplex PCR, while TCRdb's copy carries only in-frame clones and drops some. The sample carries about 55,000 clones, approximately 82% recorded once. The germline gives CDR1 SGHTA, CDR2 FQGNSA. This CDR3 is built from 15 residues. The V gene lost 5 bases and the J gene lost 3 bases, with 16 bases spanning the gap. The V call is TRBV7-2, the J call TRBJ1-1; maybe TRBD1 (6 bases). The sequence was obtained from a human donor in a cohort sampled during active or convalescent COVID-19. The sequencing sample was made of peripheral blood. The CDR3 reads CASSRTGILDTEAFF. The CDR3 DNA sequence: TGTGCCAGCAGCCGTACAGGGATTTTAGACACTGAAGCTTTCTTT.